Listed here are 6 T cell receptor beta chains from one sample, sequenced in a study of Ad26.COV2.S vaccination and SARS-CoV-2 variants. Profiled with immunoSEQ multiplex PCR; TCRdb holds only in-frame clones, not every one. The table records approximately 340,000 clones, approximately 90% of them present only once. The sequences come from peripheral blood, collected after recovery from COVID-19. Source of these receptors: a human donor who had recovered from COVID-19.

V gene TRBV5-4 combines with J gene TRBJ1-1; D is ambiguous. V was shortened by 4 bases and J by 1 base, with 8 bases between the two germline ends. The CDR3 has 13 residues. The V gene's germline CDR1 is SGHNT and CDR2 YYREEE (reference sequence). The CDR3 sequence is CASSVTQNTEAFF. The CDR3 DNA sequence: TGTGCCAGCAGCGTGACTCAGAACACTGAAGCTTTCTTT.

This clone was seen once. The chain couples TRBV29-1 to TRBJ2-1, with 7 positions matching TRBD1. CDR3 size: 14 residues. The ends lost 1 base at V and 2 bases at J; junction bases unmatched: 2. The germline V gene has CDR1 SQVTM and CDR2 ANQGSEA. CDR3 sequence: CSVEGTGAYNEQFF. Here the CDR3 DNA reads TGCAGCGTTGAAGGGACAGGAGCCTACAATGAGCAGTTCTTC.

With regard to this clone: Other DNA sequences of this sample code for an identical CDR3. The DNA of the CDR3 is TGTGCCAGTGGGCAGGTAGATCAGCCCCAGCATTTT. This codes for CASGQVDQPQHF. The chain is built from TRBV3-1 (or the pseudogene TRBV3-2) and TRBJ1-5, with D uncertain. The CDR3 extends over 12 amino acids. The germline CDR1 and CDR2 sequences are LGHDT and YNNKEL (reference sequence). V was clipped by 9 bases and J by 5 bases, with 11 bases between them.

The chain employs TRBV12-5 and TRBJ2-7, with a weak D call TRBD1 (6 bases). Germline CDR1 LGHNT, CDR2 FRNRAP. V lost 7 bases to trimming and J lost 0 bases, with 34 bases between them. This CDR3 is built from 21 residues. The CDR3 protein is CASAHLRDIVPSTIISYEQYF. The CDR3 DNA reads as TGTGCTAGTGCCCATCTCCGGGACATCGTCCCCTCAACTATTATCTCCTACGAGCAGTACTTC. Drawing the rest from reference TRBV12-5 and TRBJ2-7, the complete variable domain is DARVTQTPRHKVTEMGQEVTMRCQPILGHNTVFWYRQTMMQGLELLAYFRNRAPLDDSGMPKDRFSAEMPDATLATLKIQPSEPRDSAVYFCASAHLRDIVPSTIISYEQYFGPGTRLTVT.

This chain connects TRBV7-9 to TRBJ2-6; the match to TRBD2 covers 7 bases. Germline-derived CDR1 and CDR2 are SEHNR and FQNEAQ (reference sequence). The CDR3 loop spans 17 amino acids. V was clipped by 0 bases and J by 0 bases; unmatched bases: 2. The CDR3 DNA reads as TGTGCCAGCAGCTTAGCGCGGGAGTTCTCTGGGGCCAACGTCCTGACTTTC. Amino acid sequence: CASSLAREFSGANVLTF.

This rearrangement joins TRBV27 to TRBJ1-5; possible D gene TRBD1, 5 bases. V lost 3 bases, J lost 1 base, and 13 bases lay in between. CDR3 length: 16 residues. CDR1 is MNHEY, CDR2 SMNVEV, per germline (reference sequence). Here the CDR3 reads CASSFYGGISNQPQHF. The CDR3 DNA reads as TGTGCCAGCAGTTTCTATGGGGGGATCAGCAATCAGCCCCAGCATTTT.